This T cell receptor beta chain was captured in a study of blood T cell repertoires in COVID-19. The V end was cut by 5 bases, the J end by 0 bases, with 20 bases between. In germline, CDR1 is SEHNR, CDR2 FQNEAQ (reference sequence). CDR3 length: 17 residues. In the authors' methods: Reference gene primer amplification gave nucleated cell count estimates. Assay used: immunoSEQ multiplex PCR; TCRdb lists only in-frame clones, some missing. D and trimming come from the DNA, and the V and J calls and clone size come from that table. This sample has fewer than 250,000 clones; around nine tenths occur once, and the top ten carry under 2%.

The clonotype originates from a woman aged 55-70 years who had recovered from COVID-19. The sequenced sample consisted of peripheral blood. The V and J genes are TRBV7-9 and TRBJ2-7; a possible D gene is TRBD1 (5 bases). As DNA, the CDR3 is TGTGCCAGCAGCCCAATACTTCGACAGACGAGCTCCTACGAGCAGTACTTC. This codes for CASSPILRQTSSYEQYF.